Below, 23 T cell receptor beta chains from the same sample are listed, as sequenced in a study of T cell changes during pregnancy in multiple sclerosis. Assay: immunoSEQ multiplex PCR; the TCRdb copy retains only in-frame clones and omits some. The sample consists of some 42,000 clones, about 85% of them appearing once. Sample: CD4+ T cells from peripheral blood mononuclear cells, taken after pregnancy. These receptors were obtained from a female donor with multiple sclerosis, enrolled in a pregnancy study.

Here the CDR3 reads CASSLEGQGGSPLHF. For the CDR3, the DNA is TGTGCCAGCAGTTTAGAGGGACAGGGAGGGTCACCCCTCCACTTT. The V gene is TRBV27, the J gene TRBJ1-6, with TRBD1 identical over 9 bases. After removal of 2 bases from V and 10 bases from J, the junction contained 6 bases not matched to a gene. Germline V gives CDR1 MNHEY, CDR2 SMNVEV (reference sequence). This CDR3 is 15 amino acids long.

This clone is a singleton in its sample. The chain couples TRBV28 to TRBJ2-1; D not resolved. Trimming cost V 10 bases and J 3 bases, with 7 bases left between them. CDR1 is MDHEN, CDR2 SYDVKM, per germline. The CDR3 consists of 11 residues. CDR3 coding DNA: TGTGCCATCGGAGTCTACAATGAGCAGTTCTTC. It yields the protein CAIGVYNEQFF.

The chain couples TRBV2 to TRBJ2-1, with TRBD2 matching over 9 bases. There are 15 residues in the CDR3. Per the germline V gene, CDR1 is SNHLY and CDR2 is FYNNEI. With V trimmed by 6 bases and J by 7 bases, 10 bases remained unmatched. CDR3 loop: CASRRLVAGDNEQFF. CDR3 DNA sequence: TGTGCCAGCAGACGCCTGGTAGCGGGGGATAATGAGCAGTTCTTC. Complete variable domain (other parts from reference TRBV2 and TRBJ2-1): EPEVTQTPSHQVTQMGQEVILRCVPISNHLYFYWYRQILGQKVEFLVSFYNNEISEKSEIFDDQFSVERPDGSNFTLKIRSTKLEDSAMYFCASRRLVAGDNEQFFGPGTRLTVL.

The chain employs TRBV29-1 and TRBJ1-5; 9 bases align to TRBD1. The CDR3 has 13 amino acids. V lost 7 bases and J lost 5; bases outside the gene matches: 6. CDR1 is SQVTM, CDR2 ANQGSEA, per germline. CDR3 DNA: TGCAGCGCCGGGACAGGGACCGATCAGCCCCAGCATTTT. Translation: CSAGTGTDQPQHF.

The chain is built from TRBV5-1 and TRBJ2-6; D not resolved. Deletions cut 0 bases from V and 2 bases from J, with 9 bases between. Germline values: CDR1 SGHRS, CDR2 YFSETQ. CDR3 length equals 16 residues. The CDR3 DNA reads TGCGCCAGCAGCTTGGAATTTAGTGCTGGGGCCAACGTCCTGACTTTC. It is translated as CASSLEFSAGANVLTF. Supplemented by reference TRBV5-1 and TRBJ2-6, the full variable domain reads KAGVTQTPRYLIKTRGQQVTLSCSPISGHRSVSWYQQTPGQGLQFLFEYFSETQRNKGNFPGRFSGRQFSNSRSEMNVSTLELGDSALYLCASSLEFSAGANVLTFGAGSRLTVL.

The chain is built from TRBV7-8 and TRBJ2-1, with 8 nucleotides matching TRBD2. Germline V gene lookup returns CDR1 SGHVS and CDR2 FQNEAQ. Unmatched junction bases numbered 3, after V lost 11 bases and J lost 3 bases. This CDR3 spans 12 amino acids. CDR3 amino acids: CAAGGSYNEQFF. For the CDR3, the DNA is TGTGCCGCGGGGGGCAGCTACAATGAGCAGTTCTTC.

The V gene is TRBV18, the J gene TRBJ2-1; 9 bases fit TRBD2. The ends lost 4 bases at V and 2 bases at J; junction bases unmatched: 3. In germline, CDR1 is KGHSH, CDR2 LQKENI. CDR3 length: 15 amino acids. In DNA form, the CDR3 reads TGTGCCAGCTCACTAGCGGGGGTTACCTACAATGAGCAGTTCTTC. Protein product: CASSLAGVTYNEQFF.

The CDR3 nucleotides are TGTGCCAGCAGCCCCAGGGTTAGCTCCTATAATTCACCCCTCCACTTT. As protein: CASSPRVSSYNSPLHF. The V and J genes are TRBV9 and TRBJ1-6, with D possibly being TRBD1 (5 bases). The CDR3 sequence is 16 residues long. Between the trimmed V and J ends, which lost 4 bases and 0 bases, there was a span of 11 bases. CDR1 SGDLS and CDR2 YYNGEE come from the germline V gene.

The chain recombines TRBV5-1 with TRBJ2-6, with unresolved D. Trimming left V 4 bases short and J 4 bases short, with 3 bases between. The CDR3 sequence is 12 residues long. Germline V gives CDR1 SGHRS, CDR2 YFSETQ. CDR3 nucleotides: TGCGCCAGCAGCCTAGGGGCCAACGTCCTGACTTTC. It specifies CASSLGANVLTF.

As DNA, the CDR3 is TGTGCCAGCAGCTCACCCATCCGGGGTGAAAAACTGTTTTTT. Protein sequence: CASSSPIRGEKLFF. The chain employs TRBV27 and TRBJ1-4; no firm D call. Trimming pared 6 bases from V and 7 bases from J, leaving 15 bases between. In germline, CDR1 is MNHEY, CDR2 SMNVEV (reference sequence). The CDR3 length is 14 residues.

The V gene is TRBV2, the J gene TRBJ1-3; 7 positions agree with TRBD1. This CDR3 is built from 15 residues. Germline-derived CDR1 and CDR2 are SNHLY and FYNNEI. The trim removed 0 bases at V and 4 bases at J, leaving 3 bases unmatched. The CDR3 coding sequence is TGTGCCAGCAGTGAAGCGACAGGGCTCGGAAACACCATATATTTT. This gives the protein CASSEATGLGNTIYF. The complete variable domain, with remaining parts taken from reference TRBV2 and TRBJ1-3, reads EPEVTQTPSHQVTQMGQEVILRCVPISNHLYFYWYRQILGQKVEFLVSFYNNEISEKSEIFDDQFSVERPDGSNFTLKIRSTKLEDSAMYFCASSEATGLGNTIYFGEGSWLTVV.

The CDR3 region is CASSEIGGGHQPQHF. The DNA for the CDR3 is TGTGCCAGCAGTGAAATCGGCGGGGGCCATCAGCCCCAGCATTTT. The genes are TRBV25-1 and TRBJ1-5; D possibly corresponds to TRBD1 (6 bases). This CDR3 comprises 15 residues. Germline lookup yields CDR1 MGHDK and CDR2 SYGVNS. With 2 bases removed from V and 5 bases from J, the gap between germline ends came to 13 bases.

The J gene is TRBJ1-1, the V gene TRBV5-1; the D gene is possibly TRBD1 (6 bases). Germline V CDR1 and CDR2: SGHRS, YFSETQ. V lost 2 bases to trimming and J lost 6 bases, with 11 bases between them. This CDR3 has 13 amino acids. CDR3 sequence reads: CASSFTGYPEAFF. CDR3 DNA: TGCGCCAGCAGCTTCACAGGGTACCCTGAAGCTTTCTTT.

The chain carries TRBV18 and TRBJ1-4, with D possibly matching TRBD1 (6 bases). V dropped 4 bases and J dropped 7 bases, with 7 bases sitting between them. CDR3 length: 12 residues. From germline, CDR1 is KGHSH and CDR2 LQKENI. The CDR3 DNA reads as TGTGCCAGCTCACTACAGGGTGAAAAACTGTTTTTT. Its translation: CASSLQGEKLFF.

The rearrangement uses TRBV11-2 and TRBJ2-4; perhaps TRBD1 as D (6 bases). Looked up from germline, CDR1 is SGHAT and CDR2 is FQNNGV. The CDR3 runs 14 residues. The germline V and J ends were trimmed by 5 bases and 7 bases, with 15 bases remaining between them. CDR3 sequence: CASSPRRTENIQYF. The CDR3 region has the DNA TGTGCCAGCAGCCCCCGGAGGACAGAGAACATTCAGTACTTC.

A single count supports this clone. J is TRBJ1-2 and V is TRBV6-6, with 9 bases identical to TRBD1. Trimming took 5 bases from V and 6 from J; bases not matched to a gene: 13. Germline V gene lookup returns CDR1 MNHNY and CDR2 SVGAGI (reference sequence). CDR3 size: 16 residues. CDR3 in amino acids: CASSKGTGNFQDGYTF. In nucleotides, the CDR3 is TGTGCCAGCAGTAAGGGGACAGGGAATTTTCAGGATGGCTACACCTTC.

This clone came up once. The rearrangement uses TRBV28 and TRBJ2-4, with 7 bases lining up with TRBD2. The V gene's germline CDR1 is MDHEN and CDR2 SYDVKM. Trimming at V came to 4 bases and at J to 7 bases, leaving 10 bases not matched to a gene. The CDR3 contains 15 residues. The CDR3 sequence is CASSSPGEGSNIQYF. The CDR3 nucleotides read TGTGCCAGCAGTTCCCCGGGGGAGGGGTCGAACATTCAGTACTTC.

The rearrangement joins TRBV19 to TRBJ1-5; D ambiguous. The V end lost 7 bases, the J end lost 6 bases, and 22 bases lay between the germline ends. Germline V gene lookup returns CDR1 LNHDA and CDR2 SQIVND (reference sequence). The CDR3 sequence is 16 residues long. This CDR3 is CASNPELGWVGQPQHF. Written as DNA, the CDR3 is TGTGCCAGTAATCCTGAGCTCGGGTGGGTGGGTCAGCCCCAGCATTTT.

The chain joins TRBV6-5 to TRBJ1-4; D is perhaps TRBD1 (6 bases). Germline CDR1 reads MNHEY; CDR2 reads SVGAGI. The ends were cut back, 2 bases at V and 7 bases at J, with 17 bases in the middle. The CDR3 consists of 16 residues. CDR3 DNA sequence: TGTGCCAGCAGTTACGCGACACCAGGGGCAGGTGAAAAACTGTTTTTT. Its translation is CASSYATPGAGEKLFF.

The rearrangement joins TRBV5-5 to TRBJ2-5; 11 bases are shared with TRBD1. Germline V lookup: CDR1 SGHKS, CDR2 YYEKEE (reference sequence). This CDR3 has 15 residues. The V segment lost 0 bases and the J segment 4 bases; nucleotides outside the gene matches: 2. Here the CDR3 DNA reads TGTGCCAGCAGCTTGGCGGGGACAGGGGGAGAGACCCAGTACTTC. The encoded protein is CASSLAGTGGETQYF.

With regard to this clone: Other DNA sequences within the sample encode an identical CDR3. CDR3 sequence reads: CASSLTGGDTEAFF. The CDR3 region has the DNA TGTGCCAGCAGCTTAACAGGGGGGGACACTGAAGCTTTCTTT. The V call is TRBV7-3, the J call TRBJ1-1; a possible D gene is TRBD1 (6 bases). The CDR3 contains 14 residues. Germline V gene lookup returns CDR1 SGHTA and CDR2 FQGTGA. V dropped 0 bases and J dropped 3 bases, with 8 bases sitting between them.

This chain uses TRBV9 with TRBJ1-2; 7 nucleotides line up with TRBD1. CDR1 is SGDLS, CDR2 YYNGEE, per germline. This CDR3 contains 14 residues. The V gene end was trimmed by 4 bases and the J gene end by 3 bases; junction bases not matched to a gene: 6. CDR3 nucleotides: TGTGCCAGCAGCTCCCGGACAGGATACTATGGCTACACCTTC. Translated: CASSSRTGYYGYTF.

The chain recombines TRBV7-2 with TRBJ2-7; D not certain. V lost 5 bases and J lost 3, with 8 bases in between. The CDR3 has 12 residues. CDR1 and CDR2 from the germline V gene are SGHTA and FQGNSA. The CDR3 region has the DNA TGTGCCAGCAGCCCTAGTAACTACGAGCAGTACTTC. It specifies CASSPSNYEQYF.